This T cell receptor beta chain was found in a study of T cell responses to AZD1222 COVID-19 vaccine. Regarding the study as a whole: Clonal diversity may have been underestimated, and the donors were mostly white British, with more females than males. The study sampled repertoires only after the peak T cell response. Vaccination with two AZD1222 doses was followed by a rise in Spike-specific TCR breadth and depth.

Measured with immunoSEQ multiplex PCR; TCRdb has only the in-frame clones, and not every one. This table holds approximately 150,000 clones, less than 95% found once. In regard to this clone: Its antigen is undetermined.

The trim removed 4 bases at V and 4 bases at J, leaving 2 bases unmatched. The CDR3 totals 13 residues. Germline-derived CDR1 and CDR2 are SGHTS and YDEGEE. The receptor was isolated from an adult in good health. The genes are TRBV5-8 and TRBJ2-4; 7 positions match TRBD1. Material: peripheral blood, obtained on day 0 of AZD1222 vaccination. The CDR3 is CASSRDSKNIQYF. Here the CDR3 DNA reads TGTGCCAGCAGCCGGGACAGTAAAAACATTCAGTACTTC.